Reported below is one TCR beta chain. The antigen is not known. These data are taken from a study of T-cell memory formation after mild COVID-19. One entry per CDR3 protein, called by TCRdb with MiXCR from the 5' RACE reads. The data hold some 320,000 distinct CDR3 sequences, with 15% observed a single time. Study-level results: Mainly in CM and EM were contracting CD4+ clones; CD8+ were in EMRA.

The V end was cut by 0 bases, the J end by 0 bases, with 9 bases between. CDR3 size: 15 residues. Per germline, CDR1 SGHRS and CDR2 YFSETQ. The sequenced sample was PBMCs or a T cell subset sorted from them (not recorded which). This sequence was found in a man aged 18 to 30 who had mild COVID-19 (a few samples of this study predate the infection). Cell type and time point are not known. The genes are TRBV5-1 and TRBJ1-1; D is ambiguous. The CDR3 region has the DNA TGCGCCAGCAGCTTGGCGGTCACCCTGAACACTGAAGCTTTCTTT. Protein sequence: CASSLAVTLNTEAFF.